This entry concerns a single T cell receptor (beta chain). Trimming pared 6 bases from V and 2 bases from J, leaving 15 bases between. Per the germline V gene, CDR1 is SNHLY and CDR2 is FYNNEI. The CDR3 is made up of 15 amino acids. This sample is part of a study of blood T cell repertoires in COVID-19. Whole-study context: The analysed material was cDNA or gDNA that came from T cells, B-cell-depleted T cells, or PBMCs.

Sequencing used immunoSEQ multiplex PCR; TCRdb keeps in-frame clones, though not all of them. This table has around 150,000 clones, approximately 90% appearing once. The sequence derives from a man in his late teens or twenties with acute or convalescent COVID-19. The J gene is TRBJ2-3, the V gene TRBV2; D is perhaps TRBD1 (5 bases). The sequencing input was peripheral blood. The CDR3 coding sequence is TGTGCCAGCAGCGAGTTGGTGGGGCCCACAGATACGCAGTATTTT. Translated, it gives CASSELVGPTDTQYF.